This TCR beta chain originates from a study of blood T cell repertoires in COVID-19. Overall study context: COVID-19 samples collected from the United States, Italy and Spain covered acute and convalescent phases. T cells, B-cell-depleted T cells, or PBMCs provided the cDNA or gDNA that served as material.

Authors' analysis steps: Amplified reference gene primers provided the basis for estimating nucleated cell counts. Repertoires were generated with immunoSEQ multiplex PCR, while TCRdb's copy carries only in-frame clones and drops some. The V and J calls and the clone size are those of that table, but D and trimming were determined from the DNA. The data hold approximately 77,000 clones, with 70% to 90% observed a single time. Looked up from germline, CDR1 is KGHSH and CDR2 is LQKENI. With 3 bases removed from V and 7 bases from J, the gap between germline ends came to 19 bases. The CDR3 covers 16 residues.

Sequenced sample: peripheral blood. This TCR derives from a man aged 50 to 60 with active COVID-19. The chain uses TRBV18 and TRBJ2-1; weak D call: TRBD1 (6 bases). CDR3 sequence: CASSPSGTRRGNEQFF. The CDR3 nucleotides are TGTGCCAGCTCACCGTCCGGGACCCGAAGGGGGAATGAGCAGTTCTTC.